These 17 T cell receptor beta chains were sequenced from one sample in a study of blood T cell repertoires in COVID-19. TCRdb's copy holds only in-frame clones and misses some; the assay was immunoSEQ multiplex PCR. The repertoire holds 100,000 to 150,000 clones, less than 90% seen once, with 25% to 30% in the top ten. The specimen sequenced was peripheral blood. These receptors were taken from a woman of 80 years or more with acute or convalescent COVID-19.

V usage is TRBV4-1 and J usage is TRBJ1-2; no reliable D call. The CDR3 totals 16 residues. Germline loops: CDR1 MGHRA, CDR2 YSYEKL. Trimming pared 1 base from V and 4 bases from J, leaving 16 bases between. DNA of the CDR3: TGCGCCAGCAGCCAAGTCCGAGGGCCTCTAGGCTATGGCTACACCTTC. It translates to CASSQVRGPLGYGYTF.

The chain recombines TRBV28 with TRBJ1-1, with TRBD1 matching 8 bases. After removal of 3 bases from V and 11 bases from J, the junction contained 8 bases not matched to a gene. The CDR3 covers 13 residues. CDR1 is MDHEN, CDR2 SYDVKM, per germline. This chain's CDR3 is CASSLRQGRRAFF. The CDR3 nucleotides are TGTGCCAGCAGTTTGCGACAGGGGAGACGGGCTTTCTTT.

The chain combines TRBV19 with TRBJ1-2; D gene uncertain. Trimming took 4 bases from V and 4 from J, leaving 13 bases between them. From germline, CDR1 is LNHDA and CDR2 SQIVND (reference sequence). This CDR3 has 14 residues. CDR3 region: CASSTDGYIYGYTF. DNA of the CDR3: TGTGCCAGTAGTACTGACGGGTACATCTATGGCTACACCTTC.

J is TRBJ1-2 and V is TRBV28; 8 nucleotides align to TRBD1. The J segment lost 3 bases and the V segment lost 3 bases, leaving 9 bases of the junction unmatched. There are 16 residues in the CDR3. CDR1 is MDHEN, CDR2 SYDVKM, per germline. For the CDR3, the DNA is TGTGCCAGCAGTTTGCCAGGACAGGGTTGGGACTATGGCTACACCTTC. It codes for CASSLPGQGWDYGYTF.

The chain is built from TRBV19 and TRBJ2-1; D is unresolved. There are 16 residues in the CDR3. Trimming cost V 3 bases and J 0 bases, with 12 bases left between them. From germline, CDR1 is LNHDA and CDR2 SQIVND (reference sequence). The DNA of the CDR3 is TGTGCCAGTAGTATGGGCCTGAGTAGCTCCTACAATGAGCAGTTCTTC. Amino acid sequence: CASSMGLSSSYNEQFF.

This chain joins TRBV2 and TRBJ1-5, with 8 positions matching TRBD1. The CDR3 sequence is 14 residues long. Germline V gives CDR1 SNHLY, CDR2 FYNNEI. V trimming: 6 bases; J trimming: 7 bases; junction bases outside the gene matches: 8. This CDR3 reads CASRQTGAEQPQHF. For the CDR3, the DNA is TGTGCCAGCAGGCAGACAGGGGCAGAGCAGCCCCAGCATTTT.

The rearrangement uses TRBV18 and TRBJ2-3; D is undetermined. CDR3 length: 14 residues. Per germline, CDR1 KGHSH and CDR2 LQKENI. The V end lost 1 base, the J end lost 0 bases, and 5 bases lay between the germline ends. The CDR3 DNA reads TGTGCCAGCTCACCACAGAGTAGCACAGATACGCAGTATTTT. The encoded protein is CASSPQSSTDTQYF.

J is TRBJ1-3 and V is TRBV25-1; D is unresolved. Germline V CDR1 and CDR2: MGHDK, SYGVNS. Trimming left V 5 bases short and J 2 bases short, with 4 bases between. The CDR3 extends over 12 amino acids. CDR3 bases: TGTGCCAGCAGTCAGACTGGAAACACCATATATTTT. Translation gives CASSQTGNTIYF.

This chain joins TRBV28 and TRBJ2-2; D is undetermined. The CDR3 contains 14 residues. V lost 5 bases to trimming and J lost 10 bases, with 17 bases between them. Germline assignment: CDR1 MDHEN and CDR2 SYDVKM. The CDR3 sequence is CASSAPIIGLELFF. The CDR3 DNA sequence: TGTGCCAGCAGTGCTCCGATCATCGGTTTGGAGCTGTTTTTT.

The genes are TRBV10-3 and TRBJ2-3, with 9 bases that match TRBD1. Unmatched junction bases numbered 5, after V lost 7 bases and J lost 6 bases. CDR3 length: 13 amino acids. Looked up from germline, CDR1 is ENHRY and CDR2 is SYGVKD. CDR3 sequence reads: CAIMGQGGDTQYF. CDR3 DNA sequence: TGTGCCATCATGGGACAGGGCGGCGATACGCAGTATTTT.

This chain links TRBV5-1 with TRBJ2-5; possible D gene TRBD2, 6 bases. The CDR3 is 14 residues long. V lost 2 bases and J lost 2, with 10 bases in between. The germline V gene encodes CDR1 SGHRS and CDR2 YFSETQ. The CDR3 region has the DNA TGCGCCAGCAGCTTCCTGGGGGGACAAGAGACCCAGTACTTC. Its protein is CASSFLGGQETQYF. The whole variable domain, filled in from reference TRBV5-1 and TRBJ2-5, reads KAGVTQTPRYLIKTRGQQVTLSCSPISGHRSVSWYQQTPGQGLQFLFEYFSETQRNKGNFPGRFSGRQFSNSRSEMNVSTLELGDSALYLCASSFLGGQETQYFGPGTRLLVL.

The chain carries TRBV2 and TRBJ1-4; 7 bases line up with TRBD1. There are 15 residues in the CDR3. V shed 3 bases, J shed 4 bases, and the junction held 5 bases outside the gene matches. Germline values: CDR1 SNHLY, CDR2 FYNNEI. CDR3 bases: TGTGCCAGCAGTGACGTTACAGGGGTTAATGAAAAACTGTTTTTT. Translating it yields CASSDVTGVNEKLFF.

The genes are TRBV19 and TRBJ2-3; 9 bases match TRBD1. Trimming removed 6 bases from V and 4 bases from J; junction bases left unmatched: 14. There are 17 residues in the CDR3. CDR1 is LNHDA and CDR2 is SQIVND in the germline V gene (reference sequence). The CDR3 loop reads CASSPRGQGFGADTQYF. CDR3 in DNA: TGTGCCAGTAGCCCGAGGGGACAGGGTTTTGGGGCAGATACGCAGTATTTT.

V and J are TRBV6-5 and TRBJ2-7, with 11 bases identical to TRBD1. The CDR3 loop spans 14 amino acids. Germline V CDR1 and CDR2: MNHEY, SVGAGI. The trim removed 2 bases at V and 6 bases at J, leaving 3 bases unmatched. As DNA, the CDR3 is TGTGCCAGCAGTTACGGACAGGGGGCCGTCGAGCAGTACGTC. Residues: CASSYGQGAVEQYV.

The rearrangement links TRBV11-3 to TRBJ1-6; no clear D. Germline CDR1 and CDR2: SGHNT and YENEEA. Trimming removed 0 bases from V and 7 bases from J, with 4 bases in between. The CDR3 spans 13 residues. The chain's CDR3 is CASSLDQNSPLHF. CDR3 bases: TGTGCCAGCAGCTTAGATCAGAATTCACCCCTCCACTTT.

The chain combines TRBV7-9 with TRBJ1-2; 7 nucleotides align to TRBD1. Germline V gives CDR1 SEHNR, CDR2 FQNEAQ (reference sequence). With 4 bases clipped from V and 2 bases from J, the junction kept 10 bases outside the gene matches. The CDR3 loop spans 16 amino acids. The CDR3 loop is CASSSNRQGGNYGYTF. CDR3 nucleotide sequence: TGTGCCAGCAGCTCGAACCGACAGGGAGGCAACTATGGCTACACCTTC.

The V call is TRBV5-1, the J call TRBJ2-2, with 9 bases fitting TRBD1. The germline V gene encodes CDR1 SGHRS and CDR2 YFSETQ. J was trimmed by 5 bases and V by 4 bases; bases with no gene match: 6. The CDR3 runs 15 residues. The CDR3 DNA sequence: TGCGCCAGCAGCCCCGGGACAGGGATAACCGGGGAGCTGTTTTTT. Its translation is CASSPGTGITGELFF.